The 25 T cell receptor beta chains below come from one sample, sequenced in a study of vaccination and CD4 T cells after COVID-19. TCRdb recomputed calls from the PCR reads with MiXCR, one row per CDR3 protein. The sample has 35,000 to 45,000 distinct CDR3 sequences; 36% are singletons. Time point: late sampling 161 to 241 days after vaccination in a few convalescent patients. Sample: CD4+ T cells from blood, taken about 7 months after SARS-CoV-2 vaccination. All receptors come from a human donor who had recovered from COVID-19.

This clonotype occurred a few times. The V and J genes are TRBV19 and TRBJ2-7; a weak D match, TRBD2 (6 bases). Germline V gene sequence: CDR1 LNHDA, CDR2 SQIVND (reference sequence). V lost 1 base and J lost 3, with 16 bases in between. This CDR3 comprises 16 residues. The CDR3 DNA sequence: TGTGCCAGTAGTATAGGGGGGATTGTGGGACTCTACGAGCAGTACTTC. Its protein product is CASSIGGIVGLYEQYF.

The chain carries TRBV6-1 and TRBJ1-1; 9 bases are a match to TRBD1. The germline CDR1 and CDR2 sequences are MNHNS and SASEGT. With V trimmed by 6 bases and J by 5 bases, 13 bases remained unmatched. CDR3 length: 16 residues. CDR3 loop: CASSPRTGAGKTEAFF. For the CDR3, the DNA is TGTGCCAGCAGCCCCAGGACAGGGGCCGGGAAGACTGAAGCTTTCTTT.

This clonotype was found a few times. The chain couples TRBV19 to TRBJ2-6; tentative D call: TRBD1 (6 bases). The length of the CDR3 is 15 residues. Germline V gene lookup returns CDR1 LNHDA and CDR2 SQIVND (reference sequence). Deletions cut 8 bases from V and 0 bases from J, with 11 bases between. CDR3 sequence reads: CASATGPSGANVLTF. DNA of the CDR3: TGTGCCAGTGCAACAGGGCCCTCTGGGGCCAACGTCCTGACTTTC.

This chain joins TRBV27 and TRBJ2-6; D possibly uses TRBD1 or TRBD2 (6 bases each). From germline, CDR1 is MNHEY and CDR2 SMNVEV (reference sequence). Trimming pared 4 bases from V and 3 bases from J, leaving 10 bases between. The CDR3 covers 15 residues. CDR3 sequence reads: CASSWGALGANVLTF. CDR3 bases: TGTGCCAGCAGTTGGGGGGCGCTTGGGGCCAACGTCCTGACTTTC. Complete variable domain (other parts from reference TRBV27 and TRBJ2-6): EAQVTQNPRYLITVTGKKLTVTCSQNMNHEYMSWYRQDPGLGLRQIYYSMNVEVTDKGDVPEGYKVSRKEKRNFPLILESPSPNQTSLYFCASSWGALGANVLTFGAGSRLTVL.

This clonotype was observed a handful of times. The rearrangement joins TRBV20-1 to TRBJ2-2, with 10 bases that match TRBD2. Per germline, CDR1 DFQATT and CDR2 SNEGSKA (reference sequence). This CDR3 region has 16 residues. Trimming took 0 bases from V and 5 from J; bases not matched to a gene: 6. The CDR3 bases are TGCAGTGCTAGAGATCCCCTAGCGGGAGAGACCGGGGAGCTGTTTTTT. This gives the protein CSARDPLAGETGELFF.

This clonotype was counted only a few times. The CDR3 sequence is CASRFHTGELFF. CDR3 in DNA: TGTGCCAGCCGATTCCACACCGGGGAGCTGTTTTTT. The rearrangement joins TRBV27 to TRBJ2-2; unclear D gene. The germline V gene has CDR1 MNHEY and CDR2 SMNVEV (reference sequence). This CDR3 is built from 12 residues. Deletions cut 8 bases from V and 3 bases from J, with 7 bases between.

V gene TRBV4-3 combines with J gene TRBJ2-7, with 12 bases fitting TRBD2. The V gene's germline CDR1 is LGHNA and CDR2 YSLEER. This CDR3 spans 17 amino acids. Losses at the gene ends were 0 bases for V and 3 bases for J; bases not matched to a gene: 6. The CDR3 loop reads CASSQEASGRAGYEQYF. The CDR3 DNA sequence: TGCGCCAGCAGCCAAGAAGCTAGCGGGAGGGCGGGCTACGAGCAGTACTTC.

This chain connects TRBV20-1 to TRBJ2-1; D is perhaps TRBD2 (5 bases). The CDR3 has 12 amino acids. Per the germline V gene, CDR1 is DFQATT and CDR2 is SNEGSKA (reference sequence). Trimming took off 6 bases at V and 3 bases at J, with 9 bases between the two ends. CDR3 sequence: CSALRDYNEQFF. The CDR3 bases are TGCAGTGCCCTCCGGGACTACAATGAGCAGTTCTTC.

This clonotype was counted between two and nine times. This sequence joins TRBV7-2 and TRBJ2-2; D might be TRBD2 (6 bases). Germline CDR1 SGHTA, CDR2 FQGNSA. The CDR3 loop spans 16 amino acids. Between the trimmed V and J ends, which lost 1 base and 5 bases, there was a span of 14 bases. The CDR3 spells CASSLVYGRRTGELFF. The DNA for the CDR3 is TGTGCCAGCAGCTTAGTGTACGGGAGACGGACCGGGGAGCTGTTTTTT.

The rearrangement joins TRBV23-1 to TRBJ2-3, with a possible D match to TRBD2 (6 bases). TRBV23-1 is treated as an ORF (open reading frame) with a function not yet certain. This CDR3 comprises 16 residues. The V gene lost 2 bases and the J gene lost 0 bases, with 12 bases spanning the gap. The CDR3 DNA is TGCGCCAGCAGTCAAGGGACCGGGAGCAGCACAGATACGCAGTATTTT. It specifies CASSQGTGSSTDTQYF.

This clonotype was seen a few times. The V and J genes are TRBV27 and TRBJ2-3; D is undetermined. This CDR3 comprises 15 residues. The V gene's germline CDR1 is MNHEY and CDR2 SMNVEV (reference sequence). Trimming removed 4 bases from V and 4 bases from J, with 15 bases in between. This CDR3 reads CASSSWLTGADTQYF. CDR3 bases: TGTGCCAGCAGTTCTTGGCTCACGGGTGCAGATACGCAGTATTTT.

The chain couples TRBV5-1 to TRBJ1-1; the D gene is possibly TRBD1 (6 bases). The V gene lost 2 bases and the J gene lost 1 base, with 12 bases spanning the gap. This CDR3 has 15 amino acids. Per germline, CDR1 SGHRS and CDR2 YFSETQ. Here the CDR3 reads CASSFRGGPNTEAFF. The CDR3 DNA is TGCGCCAGCAGCTTCAGGGGTGGGCCGAACACTGAAGCTTTCTTT.

V is TRBV7-3 and J is TRBJ2-3; TRBD2 matches 10 bases. From germline, CDR1 is SGHTA and CDR2 FQGTGA. V lost 8 bases and J lost 3; bases outside the gene matches: 5. The CDR3 covers 14 residues. The CDR3 sequence is CASGPSGGTDTQYF. The DNA of the CDR3 is TGTGCCAGCGGGCCTAGCGGGGGAACAGATACGCAGTATTTT.

The genes are TRBV24-1 and TRBJ2-3; no clear D. Deletions cut 5 bases from V and 2 bases from J, with 4 bases between. The length of the CDR3 is 12 residues. The V gene's germline CDR1 is KGHDR and CDR2 SFDVKD. The chain's CDR3 is CATSGDTDTQYF. CDR3 DNA: TGTGCCACCAGTGGGGACACAGATACGCAGTATTTT.

This sequence joins TRBV18 and TRBJ2-3; 7 bases match TRBD2. The CDR3 is 12 residues long. V trimming: 2 bases; J trimming: 11 bases; junction bases outside the gene matches: 4. Per germline, CDR1 KGHSH and CDR2 LQKENI. CDR3 loop: CASSPLREGQYF. Here the CDR3 DNA reads TGTGCCAGCTCACCATTGAGGGAGGGGCAGTATTTT. Looking up the rest from reference TRBV18 and TRBJ2-3 gives the full variable domain: NAGVMQNPRHLVRRRGQEARLRCSPMKGHSHVYWYRQLPEEGLKFMVYLQKENIIDESGMPKERFSAEFPKEGPSILRIQQVVRGDSAAYFCASSPLREGQYFGPGTRLTVL.

V is TRBV28 and J is TRBJ2-7, with TRBD2 identical over 13 bases. The germline V gene has CDR1 MDHEN and CDR2 SYDVKM. V was pared by 5 bases and J by 10 bases, with 8 bases of the junction left unmatched. This CDR3 contains 14 residues. The CDR3 DNA follows: TGTGCCAGCAGTGCCGGGACTAGCGGGATGAAACAGTACTTC. Protein: CASSAGTSGMKQYF.

J is TRBJ2-1 and V is TRBV19; 11 nucleotides line up with TRBD1. The CDR3 is 19 residues long. The trim removed 6 bases at V and 4 bases at J, leaving 17 bases unmatched. Germline V gene lookup returns CDR1 LNHDA and CDR2 SQIVND (reference sequence). The CDR3 reads CASRGTGGERDGGYNEQFF. The DNA of the CDR3 is TGTGCCAGTAGAGGGACAGGGGGAGAGCGTGACGGAGGGTACAATGAGCAGTTCTTC.

The chain employs TRBV5-1 and TRBJ1-2; D is uncertain. The germline V gene has CDR1 SGHRS and CDR2 YFSETQ. The V and J ends lost 0 bases and 3 bases respectively, with 9 bases between them. There are 14 residues in the CDR3. Written as DNA, the CDR3 is TGCGCCAGCAGCTTGGACCTCCGTGACTATGGCTACACCTTC. Its translation: CASSLDLRDYGYTF.

The chain combines TRBV20-1 with TRBJ2-1; TRBD1 matches 9 bases. CDR1 DFQATT and CDR2 SNEGSKA come from the germline V gene (reference sequence). This CDR3 spans 18 amino acids. The V and J ends lost 3 bases and 4 bases, in that order; junction bases with no gene match: 16. CDR3 region: CSASRDRVGVAGYNEQFF. CDR3 nucleotide sequence: TGCAGTGCTAGCCGGGACAGGGTAGGGGTAGCGGGTTACAATGAGCAGTTCTTC.

This chain connects TRBV12-3 or TRBV12-4 to TRBJ2-1; 8 nucleotides align to TRBD1. The CDR3 totals 14 residues. After removal of 2 bases from V and 6 bases from J, the junction contained 3 bases not matched to a gene. CDR3 sequence: CASSLQGAFNEQFF. DNA of the CDR3: TGTGCCAGCAGTTTACAGGGGGCCTTCAATGAGCAGTTCTTC.

Notes on this clonotype: The CDR3 carries no conserved terminal phenylalanine or tryptophan, so it likely arises from a read error. V usage is TRBV15 and J usage is TRBJ1-5; TRBD1 is a possible D gene (5 bases). CDR1 is LNHNV, CDR2 YYDKDF, per germline (reference sequence). CDR3 length equals 14 residues. V was pared by 6 bases and J by 0 bases, with 9 bases between. The CDR3 here is CATSWTYSNQPQHL. CDR3 bases: TGTGCCACCAGTTGGACATATAGCAATCAGCCCCAGCATCTT.

The chain employs TRBV24-1 and TRBJ2-1; TRBD1 is a possible D gene (6 bases). This CDR3 is 16 amino acids long. Looked up from germline, CDR1 is KGHDR and CDR2 is SFDVKD. The ends were cut back, 4 bases at V and 0 bases at J, with 12 bases in the middle. The CDR3: CATSEQTGSSYNEQFF. The CDR3 region has the DNA TGTGCCACCAGTGAGCAGACAGGATCCTCCTACAATGAGCAGTTCTTC.

There are a few counts of this clonotype. The chain recombines TRBV6-4 with TRBJ2-2; 7 bases fit TRBD1. The CDR3 has 16 amino acids. The ends lost 4 bases at V and 3 bases at J; junction bases unmatched: 8. CDR1 is MRHNA and CDR2 is SNTAGT in the germline V gene. DNA for the CDR3: TGTGCCAGCAGTGCCACAGGGGCGCGGGACACCGGGGAGCTGTTTTTT. Protein: CASSATGARDTGELFF.

V gene TRBV4-1 combines with J gene TRBJ2-1; a possible D gene is TRBD2 (5 bases). CDR3 size: 15 residues. V dropped 4 bases and J dropped 10 bases, with 20 bases sitting between them. Germline-derived CDR1 and CDR2 are MGHRA and YSYEKL. In DNA, the CDR3 is TGCGCCAGCAGCCCCACTACCCCGACTATAGTGGAGCAGTTCTTC. This encodes CASSPTTPTIVEQFF.

This clonotype turned up a few times. This chain uses TRBV7-9 with TRBJ1-5; TRBD1 might be the D (5 bases). The CDR3 sequence is 16 residues long. Trimming pared 4 bases from V and 7 bases from J, leaving 20 bases between. Germline V gene data show CDR1 as SEHNR and CDR2 as FQNEAQ (reference sequence). For the CDR3, the DNA is TGTGCCAGCAGCTCGCCGGGGCGGGAAGGCGGACAGCCCCAGCATTTT. As protein: CASSSPGREGGQPQHF.